Listed here are 9 T cell receptor beta chains from one sample, sequenced in a study of regulatory T cells in long-lasting Graves disease. The time point denotes: newly diagnosed GD, antithyroid drugs for less than 3 months. The TCR library was made from RNA extracted from PBMCs. Libraries of TCR beta came from iRepertoire HTBI primers plus Arm-PCR of CDR3 regions. TCRdb re-called the multiplex PCR reads through MiXCR, storing one row per CDR3 protein. The sample shows approximately 480,000 distinct CDR3 sequences, 15% to 20% of them seen only once. These data also featured in a second study, about T cells in Graves' hyperthyroidism and ophthalmopathy.

This specimen was peripheral blood mononuclear cells (PBMCs), taken at new diagnosis, from a patient treated with antithyroid drugs. The receptors come from a middle-aged man with Graves disease.

The chain has TRBV28 and TRBJ2-3, with D possibly being TRBD2 (5 bases). CDR3 length: 16 amino acids. Deletions cut 2 bases from V and 3 bases from J, with 15 bases between. Germline V CDR1 and CDR2: MDHEN, SYDVKM. The CDR3 region is CASSLTGGSRTDTQYF. The CDR3 DNA is TGTGCCAGCAGTTTAACGGGCGGGTCTAGAACAGATACGCAGTATTTT.

In this sample, this clonotype turned up many times. The V call is TRBV3-1, the J call TRBJ1-2; D might be TRBD1 (5 bases). Germline lookup yields CDR1 LGHDT and CDR2 YNNKEL (reference sequence). The germline V and J ends were trimmed by 0 bases and 8 bases, with 13 bases remaining between them. The length of the CDR3 is 14 residues. The CDR3 reads CASSQDGTGRGYTF. The CDR3 region has the DNA TGTGCCAGCAGCCAAGACGGGACCGGGCGAGGCTACACCTTC.

On this clonotype itself: This likely came from a read error, as a far larger clone is one base away. The chain recombines TRBV28 with TRBJ2-1; D unresolved. The germline CDR1 and CDR2 sequences are MDHEN and SYDVKM. This CDR3 comprises 12 residues. Trimming removed 5 bases at V and 10 bases at J, with 12 bases between. CDR3 residues: CASSPSFYEQFF. CDR3 in DNA: TGTGCCAGCAGTCCCTCCTTCTACGAGCAGTTCTTC.

This clonotype was counted at least ten times. The J gene is TRBJ2-5, the V gene TRBV2, with TRBD2 matching over 7 bases. The CDR3 totals 14 residues. Losses at the gene ends were 7 bases for V and 1 base for J; bases not matched to a gene: 6. CDR1 SNHLY and CDR2 FYNNEI come from the germline V gene. CDR3 sequence (DNA): TGTGCCAGCAAGCGGCTAGCGGTCCAAGAGACCCAGTACTTC. Amino acid sequence: CASKRLAVQETQYF.

This clonotype has ten or more counts. The chain has TRBV28 and TRBJ2-3; 8 bases agree with TRBD2. This CDR3 spans 15 amino acids. The germline V gene encodes CDR1 MDHEN and CDR2 SYDVKM. V was pared by 5 bases and J by 5 bases, with 9 bases of the junction left unmatched. The CDR3 region is CASSKSGSGVDTQYF. The CDR3 coding sequence is TGTGCCAGCAGTAAAAGCGGGAGTGGGGTAGATACGCAGTATTTT.

This clonotype has at least ten counts. The chain joins TRBV3-1 to TRBJ2-3, with a possible D match to TRBD1 (8 bases). Looked up from germline, CDR1 is LGHDT and CDR2 is YNNKEL (reference sequence). The CDR3 sequence is 14 residues long. The V gene lost 7 bases and the J gene lost 4 bases, with 15 bases spanning the gap. Here the CDR3 DNA reads TGTGCCAGCACCGACAGGGGAGGGGCAGATACGCAGTATTTT. Its protein is CASTDRGGADTQYF.

V gene TRBV28 combines with J gene TRBJ2-2; 8 bases line up with TRBD1. J gave up 4 bases and V 5 bases, and 15 bases lay outside the gene matches. The CDR3 length is 18 residues. Germline lookup yields CDR1 MDHEN and CDR2 SYDVKM. DNA of the CDR3: TGTGCCAGCAGTGACATCTACTCCGGGACAGGAAGCACCGGGGAGCTGTTTTTT. Protein product: CASSDIYSGTGSTGELFF.

This clonotype was observed many times. The V and J genes are TRBV11-2 and TRBJ2-7; D is uncertain. Germline assignment: CDR1 SGHAT and CDR2 FQNNGV. V was clipped by 2 bases and J by 2 bases, with 13 bases between them. This CDR3 region has 15 residues. Here the CDR3 reads CASSLNEGPTYEQYF. CDR3 in DNA: TGTGCCAGCAGCTTAAACGAAGGCCCTACCTACGAGCAGTACTTC.

Turning to this clonotype: This may come from a read error, since a much larger clone is one base off. The missing conserved phenylalanine or tryptophan at the end of this CDR3 makes a read error likely. The gene calls are TRBV30 and TRBJ2-1; possibly TRBD1 for D (5 bases). Matching the DNA end better, TRBJ2-5 makes the J call doubtful. CDR3 length: 14 residues. CDR1 and CDR2 (germline): GTSNPN, SVGIG (reference sequence). DNA of the CDR3: TGTGCCTGGAGTGTAAACAGGCTGCAAGAGACCCAGTACCTC. It codes for CAWSVNRLQETQYL.